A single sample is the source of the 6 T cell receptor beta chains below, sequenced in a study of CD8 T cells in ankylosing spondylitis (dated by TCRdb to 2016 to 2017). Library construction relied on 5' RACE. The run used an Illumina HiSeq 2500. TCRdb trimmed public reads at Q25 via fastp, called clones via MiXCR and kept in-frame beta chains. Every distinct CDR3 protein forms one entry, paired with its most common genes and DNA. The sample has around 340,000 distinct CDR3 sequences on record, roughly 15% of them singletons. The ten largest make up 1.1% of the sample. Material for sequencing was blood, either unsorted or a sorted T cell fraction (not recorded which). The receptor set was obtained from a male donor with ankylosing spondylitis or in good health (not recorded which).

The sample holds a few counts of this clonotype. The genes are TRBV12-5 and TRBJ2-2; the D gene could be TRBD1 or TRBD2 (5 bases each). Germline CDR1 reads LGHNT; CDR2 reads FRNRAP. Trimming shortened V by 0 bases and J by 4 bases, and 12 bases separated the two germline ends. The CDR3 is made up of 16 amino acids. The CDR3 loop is CASGLVHGGITGELFF. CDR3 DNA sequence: TGTGCTAGTGGTTTGGTACATGGGGGAATCACCGGGGAGCTGTTTTTT. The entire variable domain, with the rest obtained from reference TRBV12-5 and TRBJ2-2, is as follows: DARVTQTPRHKVTEMGQEVTMRCQPILGHNTVFWYRQTMMQGLELLAYFRNRAPLDDSGMPKDRFSAEMPDATLATLKIQPSEPRDSAVYFCASGLVHGGITGELFFGEGSRLTVL.

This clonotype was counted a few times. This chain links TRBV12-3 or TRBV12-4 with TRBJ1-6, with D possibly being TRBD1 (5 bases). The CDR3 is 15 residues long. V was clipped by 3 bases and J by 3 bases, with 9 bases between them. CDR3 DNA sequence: TGTGCCAGCAGTTTGGGGCAAAACTATAATTCACCCCTCCACTTT. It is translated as CASSLGQNYNSPLHF.

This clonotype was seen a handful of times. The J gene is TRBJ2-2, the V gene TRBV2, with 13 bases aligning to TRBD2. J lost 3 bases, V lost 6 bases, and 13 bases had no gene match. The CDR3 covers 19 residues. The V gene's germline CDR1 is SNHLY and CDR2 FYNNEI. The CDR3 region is CASRVTPGLAGLHTGELFF. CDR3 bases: TGTGCCAGCAGGGTCACCCCGGGACTAGCGGGGTTACACACCGGGGAGCTGTTTTTT.

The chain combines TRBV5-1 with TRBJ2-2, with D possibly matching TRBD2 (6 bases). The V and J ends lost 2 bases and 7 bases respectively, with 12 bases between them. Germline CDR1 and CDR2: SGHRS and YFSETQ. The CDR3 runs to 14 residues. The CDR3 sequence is CASSFRGGNGELFF. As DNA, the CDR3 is TGCGCCAGCAGCTTTCGTGGGGGGAACGGGGAGCTGTTTTTT.

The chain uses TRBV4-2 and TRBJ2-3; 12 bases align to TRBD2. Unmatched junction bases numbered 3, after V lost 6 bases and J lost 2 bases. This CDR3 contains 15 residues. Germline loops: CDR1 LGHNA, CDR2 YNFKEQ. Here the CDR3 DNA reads TGTGCCAGCAGACGGACTAGCGGGGCCACAGATACGCAGTATTTT. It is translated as CASRRTSGATDTQYF.

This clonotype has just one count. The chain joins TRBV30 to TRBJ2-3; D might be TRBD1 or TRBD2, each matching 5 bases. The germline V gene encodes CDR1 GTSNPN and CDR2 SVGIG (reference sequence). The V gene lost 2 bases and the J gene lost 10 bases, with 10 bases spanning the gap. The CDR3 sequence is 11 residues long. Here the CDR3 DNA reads TGTGCCTGGAGTACGGGGACGGCGCAGTATTTT. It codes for CAWSTGTAQYF.